The entry below gives a single T cell receptor beta chain sequence along with its context. The data belong to a study of blood T cell repertoires in COVID-19. As for the study in general: Samples of COVID-19 (acute and convalescent) were obtained from the United States, Italy and Spain. From T cells, B-cell-depleted T cells, or PBMCs came the material, which was cDNA or gDNA.

Original data processing: Estimated nucleated cell counts came from reference gene primer amplification. The table came from immunoSEQ multiplex PCR; TCRdb's copy has only in-frame clones and leaves some out. That table furnishes V, J and clone size, whereas the DNA furnished D and trimming. This table has tens of thousands of clones, around 83% appearing once. The specimen sequenced was peripheral blood. This TCR was recovered from a man between 60 and 75 years old with active COVID-19.

The CDR3 bases are TGTGCCACCAGCAGAGACGTGTCCTACAATGAGCAGTTCTTC. This sequence encodes CATSRDVSYNEQFF. V usage is TRBV15 and J usage is TRBJ2-1, with D hard to call. Looked up from germline, CDR1 is LNHNV and CDR2 is YYDKDF (reference sequence). The CDR3 totals 14 residues. V was cut by 0 bases and J by 1 base, with 4 bases left in between.